These T cell receptor beta chains were read from a single sample in a study of cytomegalovirus exposure and HLA in healthy donors. Method: immunoSEQ multiplex PCR; TCRdb's copy keeps in-frame clones and lacks some. The data hold some 120,000 clones, with 70% to 90% observed a single time. Sequencing input: PBMCs. These receptors were taken from a man aged 18 to 29 in good health and CMV-seropositive. Each CDR3 is given with its conserved first and last residue. A D gene is named only where the DNA matches it firmly. The size field is filled for only some rows; it gives once, few, many or a size class.

>TRBJ2-1|.|TRBD1|TRBV7-8
CASSPRDRDNEQFF
TGTGCCAGCAGCCCCCGGGACAGGGACAATGAGCAGTTCTTC
>TRBJ1-4|.|.|TRBV5-5
CASSLGGDGSEKLFF
TGTGCCAGCAGCTTGGGCGGGGATGGGAGTGAAAAACTGTTTTTT
>TRBJ2-5|.|.|TRBV6-1
CASTGGAPLQETQYF
TGTGCCAGCACCGGAGGGGCTCCTCTCCAAGAGACCCAGTACTTC
>TRBJ2-3|.|TRBD1|TRBV5-1
CASSLAPTGVGTDTQYF
TGCGCCAGCAGCTTGGCCCCGACAGGGGTGGGCACAGATACACAGTATTTT
>TRBJ1-4|.|.|TRBV30
CAWSRTNEKLFF
TGTGCCTGGAGCCGAACTAATGAAAAACTGTTTTTT
>TRBJ1-1|.|.|TRBV4-1
CASSQDGREAFF
TGCGCCAGCAGCCAAGATGGCCGAGAAGCTTTCTTT
>TRBJ2-5|once|.|TRBV10-3
CAISEPYQETQYF
TGTGCCATCAGTGAGCCGTACCAAGAGACCCAGTACTTC
>TRBJ1-2|.|TRBD1|TRBV6-1
CASSLGGSGYTF
TGTGCCAGCAGTTTAGGGGGCTCTGGCTACACCTTC
>TRBJ2-2|.|.|TRBV2
CASSVTGSYEELFF
TGTGCCAGCAGTGTCACGGGGTCATATGAGGAGCTGTTTTTT
>TRBJ1-1|.|.|TRBV9
CASSVAKVGRGTEAFF
TGTGCCAGCAGCGTAGCTAAGGTGGGCAGGGGAACTGAAGCTTTCTTT
>TRBJ1-1|few|TRBD1|TRBV4-1
CASSQFPGQGFGTEAFF
TGCGCCAGCAGCCAATTCCCGGGACAGGGGTTTGGCACTGAAGCTTTCTTT
>TRBJ1-5|few|.|TRBV5-6
CASSFASGAPQHF
TGTGCCAGCAGCTTTGCCTCTGGGGCGCCCCAGCATTTT
>TRBJ1-1|.|.|TRBV5-6
CASSWGEVLNTEAFF
TGTGCCAGCAGCTGGGGGGAGGTTCTGAACACTGAAGCTTTCTTT
>TRBJ2-7|few|TRBD1|TRBV5-4
CASSQQGASYEQYF
TGTGCCAGCAGTCAGCAGGGGGCCTCCTACGAGCAGTACTTC
>TRBJ1-1|.|.|TRBV7-6
CASSLIQPGEAFF
TGTGCCAGCAGCTTAATACAGCCAGGTGAAGCTTTCTTT
>TRBJ2-1|.|TRBD1|TRBV7-3
CASSLRGQGFHEQFF
TGTGCCAGCAGCTTACGAGGACAGGGTTTTCATGAGCAGTTCTTC
>TRBJ1-1|.|.|TRBV5-1
CASSFSQGDNTEAFF
TGCGCCAGCAGCTTTTCACAGGGTGATAACACTGAAGCTTTCTTT
>TRBJ2-5|.|TRBD2|TRBV2
CASRFRGEETQYF
TGTGCCAGCAGGTTTCGGGGGGAAGAGACCCAGTACTTC
>TRBJ2-7|.|TRBD1|TRBV7-9
CAAEKGDRVSYEQYF
TGTGCCGCCGAGAAGGGGGACAGGGTCTCCTACGAGCAGTACTTC
>TRBJ2-2|.|TRBD2|TRBV2
CASRETSGDGGGELFF
TGTGCCAGCAGGGAAACTAGCGGGGACGGGGGCGGGGAGCTGTTTTTT
>TRBJ2-7|.|.|TRBV11-2
CASSSGVSYEQYF
TGTGCCAGCAGCTCCGGGGTCTCCTACGAGCAGTACTTC
>TRBJ2-1|.|.|TRBV5-6
CASSLPTGLSYNERFF
TGTGCCAGCAGCCTTCCGACAGGACTCTCCTACAATGAGCGGTTCTTC
>TRBJ1-1|.|.|TRBV5-4
CASGLAEGGTEAFF
TGTGCCAGCGGCTTGGCGGAGGGGGGGACTGAAGCTTTCTTT
>TRBJ1-6|.|.|TRBV5-1
CASSLGAPNSPLHF
TGCGCCAGCAGCTTGGGGGCCCCCAATTCACCCCTCCACTTT
>TRBJ1-1|.|.|TRBV19
CASILRGGDTEAFF
TGTGCCAGTATCTTAAGGGGTGGGGACACTGAAGCTTTCTTT
>TRBJ2-2|.|TRBD2|TRBV9
CASSERAGGVTGELFF
TGTGCCAGCAGCGAGCGGGCGGGGGGCGTCACCGGGGAGCTGTTTTTT
>TRBJ2-3|medium-sized|TRBD2|TRBV19
CASSGLAGTDTQYF
TGTGCCAGTAGTGGACTAGCGGGCACAGATACGCAGTATTTT
>TRBJ2-6|.|.|TRBV15
CATSSELFSSGANVLTF
TGTGCCACCAGCAGCGAATTATTCAGCTCTGGGGCCAACGTCCTGACTTTC
>TRBJ2-2|.|TRBD2|TRBV4-2
CASSQEGTGGRDGELFF
TGTGCCAGCAGCCAAGAGGGAACGGGGGGGCGTGACGGGGAGCTGTTTTTT
>TRBJ1-1|few|.|TRBV11-2
CASSQQGNTEAFF
TGTGCCAGCAGCCAACAGGGGAACACTGAAGCTTTCTTT
>TRBJ1-4|.|TRBD1|TRBV7-8
CASSLGTGDNEKLFF
TGTGCCAGCAGCTTGGGGACAGGGGACAATGAAAAACTGTTTTTT
>TRBJ1-1|.|.|TRBV7-9
CASSLGDRPGTEAFF
TGTGCCAGCAGCTTAGGCGACAGGCCGGGGACTGAAGCTTTCTTT
>TRBJ2-3|.|TRBD2|TRBV9
CASRGTSGGSITDTQYF
TGTGCCAGCCGGGGGACTAGCGGGGGGTCCATCACAGATACGCAGTATTTT
>TRBJ2-2|once|TRBD2|TRBV5-1
CASSLNSGGNTGELFF
TGCGCCAGCAGCTTAAATAGCGGGGGGAACACCGGGGAGCTGTTTTTT
>TRBJ2-1|.|.|TRBV11-3
CASGRDQPYNEQFF
TGTGCCAGCGGCCGGGATCAGCCCTACAATGAGCAGTTCTTC
>TRBJ1-1|.|.|TRBV9
CASSGLGGVNTEAFF
TGTGCCAGCAGCGGCCTCGGGGGGGTGAACACTGAAGCTTTCTTT
>TRBJ2-1|.|TRBD2|TRBV11-2
CASSFRVLGGGASYNEQFF
TGTGCCAGCAGCTTTAGGGTACTGGGCGGGGGGGCATCCTACAATGAGCAGTTCTTC
>TRBJ2-7|.|TRBD1|TRBV18
CASSYRQGSYEQYF
TGTGCCAGCTCATACCGACAGGGGTCGTACGAGCAGTACTTC
>TRBJ1-2|once|TRBD1|TRBV15
CATSKDRGHGYTF
TGTGCCACCAGCAAGGACAGGGGGCATGGCTACACCTTC
>TRBJ1-4|.|TRBD1|TRBV7-9
CASSYRDRGSNEKLFF
TGTGCCAGCAGCTACCGGGACAGGGGCTCTAATGAAAAACTGTTTTTT
>TRBJ2-7|.|TRBD1|TRBV7-9
CASSWDREAYEQYF
TGTGCCAGCAGCTGGGACAGGGAGGCCTACGAGCAGTACTTC
>TRBJ2-2|.|.|TRBV12-2
CASRFGASVPGELFF
TGTGCAAGTCGCTTCGGGGCTAGCGTCCCCGGGGAGCTGTTTTTT
>TRBJ1-2|.|.|TRBV30
CAWLFRNGYTF
TGTGCCTGGCTCTTCAGGAATGGCTACACCTTC
>TRBJ1-2|.|.|TRBV19
CASSTTGFYFYGYTF
TGTGCCAGTAGTACCACAGGGTTTTACTTCTATGGCTACACCTTC
>TRBJ1-6|.|.|TRBV9
CASSAEGRDSPSYNSPLHF
TGTGCCAGCAGCGCGGAGGGAAGGGACTCTCCCTCCTATAATTCACCCCTCCACTTT
>TRBJ1-2|.|TRBD1|TRBV6-1
CASTERQGNYGYTF
TGTGCCAGCACCGAAAGACAGGGGAACTATGGCTACACCTTC
>TRBJ1-2|.|.|TRBV30
CAWSVQYGYTF
TGTGCCTGGAGTGTACAGTATGGCTACACCTTC
>TRBJ2-3|once|TRBD1|TRBV12-5
CASGLGQGTDTQYF
TGTGCTAGTGGTTTGGGACAGGGGACAGATACGCAGTATTTT
>TRBJ2-7|.|TRBD1|TRBV5-4
CASSPDRGESYEQYF
TGTGCCAGCAGCCCGGACAGGGGCGAGTCCTACGAGCAGTACTTC
>TRBJ1-1|.|.|TRBV18
CASSPALGPRDTEAFF
TGTGCCAGCTCACCTGCTCTAGGTCCCAGGGACACTGAAGCTTTCTTT
>TRBJ2-5|.|TRBD1|TRBV2
CARQGAVKETQYF
TGTGCCAGGCAGGGGGCGGTTAAAGAGACCCAGTACTTC